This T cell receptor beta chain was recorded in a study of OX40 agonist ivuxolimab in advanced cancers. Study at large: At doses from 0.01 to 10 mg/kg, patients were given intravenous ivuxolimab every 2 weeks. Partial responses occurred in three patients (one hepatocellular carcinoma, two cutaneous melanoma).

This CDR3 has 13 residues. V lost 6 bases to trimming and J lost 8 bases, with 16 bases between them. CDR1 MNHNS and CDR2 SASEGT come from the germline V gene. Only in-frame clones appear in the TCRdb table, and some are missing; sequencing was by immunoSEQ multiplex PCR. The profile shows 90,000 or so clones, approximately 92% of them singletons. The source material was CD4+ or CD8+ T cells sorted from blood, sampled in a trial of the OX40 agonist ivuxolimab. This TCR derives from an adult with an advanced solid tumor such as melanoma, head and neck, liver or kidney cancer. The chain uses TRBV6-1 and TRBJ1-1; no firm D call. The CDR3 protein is CASRASGFPEAFF. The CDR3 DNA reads TGTGCCAGCAGGGCCAGCGGGTTCCCCGAAGCTTTCTTT.